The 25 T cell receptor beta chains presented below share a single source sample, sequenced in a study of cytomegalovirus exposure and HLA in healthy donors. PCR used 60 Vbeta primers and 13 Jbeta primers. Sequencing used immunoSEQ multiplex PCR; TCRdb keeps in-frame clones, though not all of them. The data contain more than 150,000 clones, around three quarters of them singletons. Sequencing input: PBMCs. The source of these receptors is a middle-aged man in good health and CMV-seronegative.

The CDR3 loop reads CASSQGPPGLAEYGQFF. The CDR3, as DNA: TGCGCCAGCAGCCAGGGCCCACCGGGACTAGCGGAATATGGGCAGTTCTTC. The chain is built from TRBV4-1 and TRBJ2-1; 11 positions match TRBD2. J gave up 12 bases and V 3 bases, and 16 bases lay outside the gene matches. The CDR3 sequence is 17 residues long. CDR1 is MGHRA and CDR2 is YSYEKL in the germline V gene.

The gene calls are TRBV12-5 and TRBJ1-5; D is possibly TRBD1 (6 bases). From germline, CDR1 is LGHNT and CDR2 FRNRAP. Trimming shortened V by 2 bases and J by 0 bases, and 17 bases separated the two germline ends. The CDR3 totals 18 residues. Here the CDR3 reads CASGLPLQGDDSNQPQHF. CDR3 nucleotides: TGTGCTAGTGGTTTGCCATTACAGGGTGACGATAGCAATCAGCCCCAGCATTTT. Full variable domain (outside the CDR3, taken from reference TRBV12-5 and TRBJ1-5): DARVTQTPRHKVTEMGQEVTMRCQPILGHNTVFWYRQTMMQGLELLAYFRNRAPLDDSGMPKDRFSAEMPDATLATLKIQPSEPRDSAVYFCASGLPLQGDDSNQPQHFGDGTRLSIL.

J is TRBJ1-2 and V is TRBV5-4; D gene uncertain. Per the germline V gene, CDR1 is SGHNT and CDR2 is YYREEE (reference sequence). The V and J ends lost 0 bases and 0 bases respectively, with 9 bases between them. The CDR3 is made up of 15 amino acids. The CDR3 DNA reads TGTGCCAGCAGCTTGGTGGGCGATGCTAACTATGGCTACACCTTC. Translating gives CASSLVGDANYGYTF.

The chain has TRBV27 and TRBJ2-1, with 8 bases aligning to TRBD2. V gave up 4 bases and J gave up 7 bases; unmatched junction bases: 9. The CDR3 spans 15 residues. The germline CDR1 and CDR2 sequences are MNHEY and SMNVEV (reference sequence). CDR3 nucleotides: TGTGCCAGCAGTTCCTGGAGCGGGAGTATAAATGAGCAGTTCTTC. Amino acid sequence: CASSSWSGSINEQFF.

The CDR3 is CASSVGLAGNEQFF. In DNA form, the CDR3 reads TGTGCCAGCAGCGTGGGACTAGCGGGTAATGAGCAGTTCTTC. The gene calls are TRBV5-8 and TRBJ2-1, with TRBD2 identical over 12 bases. The ends lost 4 bases at V and 7 bases at J; junction bases unmatched: 3. Germline loops: CDR1 SGHTS, CDR2 YDEGEE. The length of the CDR3 is 14 residues.

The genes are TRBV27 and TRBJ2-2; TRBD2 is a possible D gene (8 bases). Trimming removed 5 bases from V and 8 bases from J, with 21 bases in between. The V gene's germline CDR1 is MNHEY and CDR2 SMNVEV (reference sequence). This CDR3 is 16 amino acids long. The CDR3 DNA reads TGTGCCAGCAGTCCACTAGCGGCACAGGGGCTAGGGGAGCTGTTTTTT. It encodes CASSPLAAQGLGELFF.

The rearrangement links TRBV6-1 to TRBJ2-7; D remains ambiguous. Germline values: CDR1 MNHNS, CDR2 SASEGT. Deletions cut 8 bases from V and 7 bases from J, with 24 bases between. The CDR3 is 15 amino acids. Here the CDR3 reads CASFSSWASSKEQYF. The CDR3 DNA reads TGTGCCAGCTTCTCCTCCTGGGCCAGTAGTAAAGAGCAGTACTTC.

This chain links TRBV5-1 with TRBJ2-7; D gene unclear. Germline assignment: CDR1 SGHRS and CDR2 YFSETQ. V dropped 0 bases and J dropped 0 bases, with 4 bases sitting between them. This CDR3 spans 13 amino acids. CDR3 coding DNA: TGCGCCAGCAGCTTGGCGGTCTCCTACGAGCAGTACTTC. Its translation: CASSLAVSYEQYF.

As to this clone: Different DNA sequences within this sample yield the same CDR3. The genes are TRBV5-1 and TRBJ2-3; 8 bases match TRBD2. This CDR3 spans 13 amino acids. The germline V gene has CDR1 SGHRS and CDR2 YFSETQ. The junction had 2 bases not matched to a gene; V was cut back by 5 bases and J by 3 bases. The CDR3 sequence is CASRLAATDTQYF. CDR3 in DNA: TGCGCCAGCAGACTAGCGGCTACAGATACGCAGTATTTT.

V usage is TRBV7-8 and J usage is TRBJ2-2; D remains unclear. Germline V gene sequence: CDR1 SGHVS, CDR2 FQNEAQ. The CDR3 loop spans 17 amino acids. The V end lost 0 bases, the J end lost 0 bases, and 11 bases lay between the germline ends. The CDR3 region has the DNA TGTGCCAGCAGCTTAGCGCGAAGAATATCGAACACCGGGGAGCTGTTTTTT. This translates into CASSLARRISNTGELFF.

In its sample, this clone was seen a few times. The CDR3, as DNA: TGTGCCAGCAGCTTCAGGGGGAACACTGAAGCTTTCTTT. It encodes CASSFRGNTEAFF. The V call is TRBV11-3, the J call TRBJ1-1, with a weak D call TRBD1 (6 bases). The CDR3 length is 13 residues. Trimming stripped 3 bases from V and 1 base from J, with 6 bases between. The germline CDR1 and CDR2 sequences are SGHNT and YENEEA.

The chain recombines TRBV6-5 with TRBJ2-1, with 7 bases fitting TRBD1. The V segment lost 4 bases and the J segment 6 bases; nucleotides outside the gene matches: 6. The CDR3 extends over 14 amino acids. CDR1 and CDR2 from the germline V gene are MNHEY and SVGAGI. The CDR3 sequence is CASSFTGAFNEQFF. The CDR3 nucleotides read TGTGCCAGCAGTTTCACAGGGGCTTTCAATGAGCAGTTCTTC.

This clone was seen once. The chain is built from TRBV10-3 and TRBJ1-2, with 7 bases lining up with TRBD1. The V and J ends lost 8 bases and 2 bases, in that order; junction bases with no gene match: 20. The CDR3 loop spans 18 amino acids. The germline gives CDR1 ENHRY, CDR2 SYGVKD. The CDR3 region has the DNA TGTGCCATCCAGGTGTCTATCGGATTACAGGGGACGAACTATGGCTACACCTTC. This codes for CAIQVSIGLQGTNYGYTF.

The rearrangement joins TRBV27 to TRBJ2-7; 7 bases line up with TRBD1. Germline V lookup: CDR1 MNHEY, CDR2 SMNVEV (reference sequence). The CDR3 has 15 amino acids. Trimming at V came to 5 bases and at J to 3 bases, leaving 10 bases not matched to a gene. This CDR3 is CASSIRRQGNYEQYF. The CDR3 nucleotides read TGTGCCAGCAGTATACGGCGACAGGGAAACTACGAGCAGTACTTC.

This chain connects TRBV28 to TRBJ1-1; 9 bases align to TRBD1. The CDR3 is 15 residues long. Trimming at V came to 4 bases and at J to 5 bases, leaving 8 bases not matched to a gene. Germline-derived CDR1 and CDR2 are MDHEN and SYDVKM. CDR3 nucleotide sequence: TGTGCCAGCAGTTCCCAAGGACAGGGGAGGACTGAAGCTTTCTTT. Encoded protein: CASSSQGQGRTEAFF.

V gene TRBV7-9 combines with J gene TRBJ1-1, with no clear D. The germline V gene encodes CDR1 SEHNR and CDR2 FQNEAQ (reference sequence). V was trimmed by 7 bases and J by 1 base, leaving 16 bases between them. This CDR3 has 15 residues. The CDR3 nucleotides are TGTGCCAGCACCCCAAATCTCCAGGAGAACACTGAAGCTTTCTTT. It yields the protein CASTPNLQENTEAFF.

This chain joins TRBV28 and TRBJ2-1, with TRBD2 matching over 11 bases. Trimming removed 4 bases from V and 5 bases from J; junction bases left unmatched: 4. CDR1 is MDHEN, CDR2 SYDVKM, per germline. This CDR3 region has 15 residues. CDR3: CASSSGTSGHNEQFF. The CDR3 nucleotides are TGTGCCAGCAGTTCCGGGACTAGCGGACACAATGAGCAGTTCTTC.

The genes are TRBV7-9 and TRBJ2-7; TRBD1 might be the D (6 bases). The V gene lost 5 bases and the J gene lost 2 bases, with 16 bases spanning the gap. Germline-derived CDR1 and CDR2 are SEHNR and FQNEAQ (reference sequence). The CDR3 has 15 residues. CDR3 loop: CASSNPGQGAYEQYF. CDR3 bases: TGTGCCAGCAGCAATCCGGGACAAGGGGCCTACGAGCAGTACTTC.

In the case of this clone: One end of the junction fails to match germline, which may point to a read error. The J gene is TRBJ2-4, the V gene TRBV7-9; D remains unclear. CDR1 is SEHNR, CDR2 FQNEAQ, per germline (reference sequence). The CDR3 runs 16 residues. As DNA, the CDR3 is TGTGCCAGCAGCTTCTCCCAGGCTGGAACCAAAAACAGTCAGTACTTC. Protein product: CASSFSQAGTKNSQYF.

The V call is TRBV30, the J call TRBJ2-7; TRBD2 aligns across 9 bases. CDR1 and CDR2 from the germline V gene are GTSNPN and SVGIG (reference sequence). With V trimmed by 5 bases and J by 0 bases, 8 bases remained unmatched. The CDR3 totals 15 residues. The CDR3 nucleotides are TGTGCCTGGCGGAGGGCGGGAGGGAGCTCCTACGAGCAGTACTTC. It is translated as CAWRRAGGSSYEQYF.

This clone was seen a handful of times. The chain's CDR3 is CASNRGSSNEQFF. As DNA, the CDR3 is TGTGCCAGCAACCGGGGTAGCTCAAATGAGCAGTTCTTC. The genes are TRBV9 and TRBJ2-1; a weak D match, TRBD2 (5 bases). Germline CDR1 SGDLS, CDR2 YYNGEE. The CDR3 runs to 13 residues. With 6 bases removed from V and 7 bases from J, the gap between germline ends came to 14 bases. The full variable domain, with the rest looked up from reference TRBV9 and TRBJ2-1, is DSGVTQTPKHLITATGQRVTLRCSPRSGDLSVYWYQQSLDQGLQFLIQYYNGEERAKGNILERFSAQQFPDLHSELNLSSLELGDSALYFCASNRGSSNEQFFGPGTRLTVL.

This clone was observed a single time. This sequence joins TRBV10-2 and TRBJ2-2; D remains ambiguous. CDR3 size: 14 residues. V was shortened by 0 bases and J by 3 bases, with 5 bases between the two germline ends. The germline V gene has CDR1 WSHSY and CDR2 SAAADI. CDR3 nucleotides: TGCGCCAGCAGTGAGTCACAGTACACCGGGGAGCTGTTTTTT. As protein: CASSESQYTGELFF.

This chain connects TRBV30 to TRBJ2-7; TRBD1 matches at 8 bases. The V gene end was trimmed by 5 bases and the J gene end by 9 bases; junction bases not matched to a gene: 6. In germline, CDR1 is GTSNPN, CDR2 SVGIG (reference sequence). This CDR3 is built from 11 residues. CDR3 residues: CAWGTGNGQYV. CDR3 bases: TGTGCCTGGGGGACAGGCAATGGGCAGTACGTC.

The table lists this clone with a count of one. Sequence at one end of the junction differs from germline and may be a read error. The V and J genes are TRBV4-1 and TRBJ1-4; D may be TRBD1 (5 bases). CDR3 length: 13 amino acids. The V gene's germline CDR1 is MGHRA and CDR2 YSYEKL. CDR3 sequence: CASTQGAPEKLFF. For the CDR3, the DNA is TGCGCCAGCACCCAAGGGGCTCCCGAAAAACTGTTTTTT.

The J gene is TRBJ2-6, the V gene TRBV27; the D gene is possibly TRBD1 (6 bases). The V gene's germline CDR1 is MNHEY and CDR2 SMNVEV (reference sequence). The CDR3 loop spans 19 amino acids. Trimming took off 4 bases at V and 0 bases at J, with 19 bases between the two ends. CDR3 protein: CASSSPTGHIVSGANVLTF. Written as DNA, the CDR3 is TGTGCCAGCAGTTCCCCCACGGGACACATAGTCTCTGGGGCCAACGTCCTGACTTTC.